The 17 T cell receptor beta chains reported below all come from one sample, sequenced in a study of T cells after yellow fever vaccination (dated by TCRdb to 2018 to 2020). Library preparation used 5' RACE. Sequencing relied on an Illumina HiSeq 2500. TCRdb itself trimmed the public reads at Q25 with fastp, ran MiXCR and retained productive beta chains. Rows with one shared CDR3 protein collapse into an entry with the most common genes and DNA. The sample table holds 620,000 or so distinct CDR3 sequences, of which around 17% were seen once. The ten largest account for around 15% of the sample. Sample treatment or condition, as interpreted from the label and publication: live attenuated yellow fever vaccine strain. The specimen was PBMCs, collected about 5 days after the first yellow fever vaccination. The receptors were sampled from a man between 18 and 29 years old who received the YFV17D yellow fever vaccine.

This clonotype showed up just a few times. The V call is TRBV7-2, the J call TRBJ2-7; 12 bases agree with TRBD2. V trimming: 3 bases; J trimming: 1 base; junction bases outside the gene matches: 4. Germline CDR1 is SGHTA and CDR2 is FQGNSA. The CDR3 length is 16 residues. The CDR3 sequence is CASSFQLAGGSYEQYF. Here the CDR3 DNA reads TGTGCCAGCAGCTTCCAACTAGCGGGGGGTTCCTACGAGCAGTACTTC. Complete variable domain (other parts from reference TRBV7-2 and TRBJ2-7): GAGVSQSPSNKVTEKGKDVELRCDPISGHTALYWYRQSLGQGLEFLIYFQGNSAPDKSGLPSDRFSAERTGGSVSTLTIQRTQQEDSAVYLCASSFQLAGGSYEQYFGPGTRLTVT.

The rearrangement uses TRBV6-2 or TRBV6-3 and TRBJ2-1, with 8 bases that match TRBD2. The CDR3 runs to 19 residues. The V gene end was trimmed by 8 bases and the J gene end by 3 bases; junction bases not matched to a gene: 21. Germline CDR1 MNHEY, CDR2 SVGEGT. The CDR3 bases are TGTGCCAGCGACCGGGAGGGGATGGCTCGGGGGGCTGGCTACAATGAGCAGTTCTTC. As protein: CASDREGMARGAGYNEQFF.

This clonotype was observed a few times. The chain employs TRBV9 and TRBJ2-2; TRBD2 is a possible D gene (6 bases). The V gene's germline CDR1 is SGDLS and CDR2 YYNGEE. The CDR3 is 17 amino acids. The V end lost 0 bases, the J end lost 6 bases, and 18 bases lay between the germline ends. The CDR3 sequence is CASSVDSGGRWPGELFF. In DNA, the CDR3 is TGTGCCAGCAGCGTAGATAGCGGAGGAAGGTGGCCCGGGGAGCTGTTTTTT.

The CDR3 DNA reads as TGCGCCAGCAGTGGATGGACAGGCAGCACAGATACGCAGTATTTT. It specifies CASSGWTGSTDTQYF. This chain links TRBV5-1 with TRBJ2-3, with 7 bases that match TRBD1. Germline V gene sequence: CDR1 SGHRS, CDR2 YFSETQ. J was trimmed by 0 bases and V by 5 bases; bases with no gene match: 6. This CDR3 has 15 amino acids.

V usage is TRBV5-1 and J usage is TRBJ2-1; no reliable D call. This CDR3 contains 14 residues. Trimming cost V 0 bases and J 4 bases, with 8 bases left between them. The germline V gene has CDR1 SGHRS and CDR2 YFSETQ. The CDR3 is CASSLEHLYNEQFF. The CDR3 bases are TGCGCCAGCAGCTTGGAACATTTGTACAATGAGCAGTTCTTC.

In this sample, this clonotype turned up a few times. The chain recombines TRBV27 with TRBJ1-2; D is ambiguous. The CDR3 runs to 12 residues. With 4 bases removed from V and 7 bases from J, the gap between germline ends came to 10 bases. Germline V CDR1 and CDR2: MNHEY, SMNVEV (reference sequence). CDR3 in amino acids: CASSWALGGYTF. The CDR3 bases are TGTGCCAGCAGTTGGGCCTTGGGTGGCTACACCTTC.

The V call is TRBV4-1, the J call TRBJ1-1; D is undetermined. Trimming stripped 4 bases from V and 0 bases from J, with 9 bases between. The V gene's germline CDR1 is MGHRA and CDR2 YSYEKL. The CDR3 loop spans 14 amino acids. CDR3 in amino acids: CASSPYLMNTEAFF. In DNA form, the CDR3 reads TGCGCCAGCAGCCCCTATTTAATGAACACTGAAGCTTTCTTT.

V is TRBV12-2 and J is TRBJ1-5. TRBV12-2 counts as a pseudogene. This CDR3 contains 16 residues. CDR3 loop: CASRLFTPEGNQPQHF. CDR3 coding DNA: TGTGCAAGTCGCTTATTCACCCCAGAGGGCAATCAGCCCCAGCATTTT.

The chain joins TRBV5-4 to TRBJ2-5; D might be TRBD1 (6 bases). V was cut by 0 bases and J by 6 bases, with 9 bases left in between. The CDR3 is 13 amino acids. Germline loops: CDR1 SGHNT, CDR2 YYREEE (reference sequence). In DNA, the CDR3 is TGTGCCAGCAGCTTGGACAGGGCAAAGACCCAGTACTTC. It translates to CASSLDRAKTQYF.

This chain joins TRBV12-3 or TRBV12-4 and TRBJ2-7; D unclear. Trimming removed 7 bases from V and 0 bases from J, with 19 bases in between. This CDR3 has 16 residues. The CDR3 DNA sequence: TGTGCCAGCACCATAAATTGGGCTCATACCTCCTACGAGCAGTACTTC. Translated: CASTINWAHTSYEQYF.

This clonotype was recorded many times. CDR3 nucleotides: TGTGCCAGCAGTTTTGGCAGGGACAATGAGCAGTTCTTC. It yields the protein CASSFGRDNEQFF. The J gene is TRBJ2-1, the V gene TRBV12-3 or TRBV12-4; TRBD1 is a possible D gene (5 bases). The length of the CDR3 is 13 residues. Trimming shortened V by 3 bases and J by 5 bases, and 8 bases separated the two germline ends.

This clonotype was counted a few times. The J gene is TRBJ2-7, the V gene TRBV5-1; the D gene could be TRBD1 or TRBD2 (5 bases each). Germline V gives CDR1 SGHRS, CDR2 YFSETQ. The CDR3 covers 13 residues. Trimming took 1 base from V and 6 from J, leaving 11 bases between them. CDR3 bases: TGCGCCAGCAGCTTGTGGGGGAGAGGCGAGCAGTACGTC. Its protein product is CASSLWGRGEQYV.

This chain joins TRBV4-3 and TRBJ1-3; D gene uncertain. CDR3 length: 15 amino acids. Germline loops: CDR1 LGHNA, CDR2 YSLEER. V was clipped by 0 bases and J by 0 bases, with 6 bases between them. The CDR3 region is CASSQDRSSGNTIYF. The CDR3 nucleotides are TGCGCCAGCAGCCAAGATCGGTCCTCTGGAAACACCATATATTTT.

The rearrangement uses TRBV6-2 or TRBV6-3 and TRBJ2-7; D uncertain. CDR1 is MNHEY and CDR2 is SVGEGT in the germline V gene. The CDR3 sequence is 13 residues long. The germline V and J ends were trimmed by 6 bases and 6 bases, with 15 bases remaining between them. DNA for the CDR3: TGTGCCAGCAGCCGTATTGGGGAAGGCGAGCAGTACGTC. This gives the protein CASSRIGEGEQYV.

This clonotype was counted only a few times. This sequence joins TRBV6-5 and TRBJ1-2; the D gene is possibly TRBD1 (5 bases). The germline gives CDR1 MNHEY, CDR2 SVGAGI. V lost 6 bases to trimming and J lost 0 bases, with 14 bases between them. The CDR3 consists of 15 residues. As DNA, the CDR3 is TGTGCCAGCAGCCCGATGGGGCTCCCTAACTATGGCTACACCTTC. Protein product: CASSPMGLPNYGYTF.

This rearrangement joins TRBV28 to TRBJ1-2; D uncertain. The CDR3 loop spans 14 amino acids. The V gene lost 6 bases and the J gene lost 0 bases, with 11 bases spanning the gap. The germline gives CDR1 MDHEN, CDR2 SYDVKM. CDR3 DNA sequence: TGTGCCAGCAGCGCACCCCAAACTAACTATGGCTACACCTTC. Protein sequence: CASSAPQTNYGYTF.

This chain uses TRBV11-2 with TRBJ2-7; D is perhaps TRBD1 (5 bases). The CDR3 is 16 amino acids. Germline CDR1 is SGHAT and CDR2 is FQNNGV. V gave up 1 base and J gave up 7 bases, with 20 bases separating them. The CDR3 nucleotides are TGTGCCAGCAGCTTAGGGCAGGGTCAAGGAAATACGGAGCAGTACGTC. Protein sequence: CASSLGQGQGNTEQYV.